The TCR beta chain described here comes from a study of blood T cell repertoires in COVID-19. Between the trimmed V and J ends, which lost 6 bases and 1 base, there was a span of 7 bases. The CDR3 runs to 13 residues. CDR1 is LNHDA and CDR2 is SQIVND in the germline V gene (reference sequence). Repertoires were generated with immunoSEQ multiplex PCR, while TCRdb's copy carries only in-frame clones and drops some. This sample has 200,000 or so clones; roughly 87% occur once, and the top ten carry about 7%. This clonotype was sampled from a man younger than 45 in a cohort exposed to, infected with or recovered from COVID-19 (not recorded which). Source material: PBMCs or T cells enriched from blood (not recorded which). The chain couples TRBV19 to TRBJ2-1, with no clear D. The CDR3 DNA is TGTGCCAGTAGGTTCGGGTCCTACAATGAGCAGTTCTTC. Translating it yields CASRFGSYNEQFF.